There are many counts of the clone carrying this TCR beta chain. No antigen is known for it. The data were obtained in a study of human T cells and chemical hapten exposure. About the research overall: Diphenylcyclopropenone, dosed weekly to the scalp, was given to patients throughout the roughly 25-week study.

The ends were cut back, 1 base at V and 2 bases at J, with 11 bases in the middle. Germline CDR1 is MGHDK and CDR2 is SYGVNS. The CDR3 extends over 15 amino acids. Time point defined: patch test 3, about 24 weeks after DPC sensitization. Noted treatment: therapeutic diphenylcyclopropenone sensitization with weekly scalp DPC. Whole-study findings and limits: Clustering by CDR3 similarity yielded significantly more large clusters from expanded TCRs than controls.

The library put unique molecular identifiers onto individual cDNA molecules. TCRdb itself ran the RACE reads through MiXCR, one entry per CDR3 protein. The sample yields 50,000 to 60,000 distinct CDR3 sequences, 9.5% to 15% seen once. The chain joins TRBV25-1 to TRBJ1-1; D is unresolved. The sample was whole blood, taken in connection with sensitization to the hapten diphenylcyclopropenone (DPC). This receptor was identified in a man aged 30-40 years with alopecia areata. Some clones in this sample may be carry-over from other donors' samples. CDR3 in DNA: TGTGCCAGCAGTGAATCGGCGTCAGCTAACACTGAAGCTTTCTTT. Translated: CASSESASANTEAFF.